Listed below are T cell receptor beta chains from one sample, sequenced in a study of lymphopenia after photon versus proton radiotherapy. Sequencing used immunoSEQ multiplex PCR; TCRdb keeps in-frame clones, though not all of them. The sample yields about 7,300 clones, around 92% seen once. The material sequenced was peripheral blood, taken from a patient treated with photon-based radiotherapy. Receptors were obtained from a woman in her forties or fifties with cholangiocarcinoma. CDR3s include the opening cysteine and the closing phenylalanine or tryptophan. The D gene is left open where the match is weak. Clone size is shown for a subset of rows, as once, few, many or a class of expanded clone.

>TRBV5-8|TRBJ1-2|TRBD1|.
CASSPKDRGADGYTF
>TRBV19|TRBJ2-7|TRBD1|.
CASSMTSQGAGTYEQYF
>TRBV6-1|TRBJ1-2|TRBD1|.
CASSLRDRDGYTF
>TRBV7-9|TRBJ2-5|.|.
CASSLDGQETQYF
>TRBV11-3|TRBJ2-1|TRBD2|.
CASSLVTSDEQFF
>TRBV7-9|TRBJ2-5|.|.
CASRVALETQYF
>TRBV2|TRBJ1-1|.|.
CASMVLNTEAFF
>TRBV27|TRBJ1-2|.|.
CASRTPGSNYGYTF
>TRBV7-2|TRBJ1-1|TRBD1|.
CASSLAETGGFNTEAFF
>TRBV5-6|TRBJ1-1|TRBD1|.
CASSLAAGGAPSEAFF
>TRBV5-1|TRBJ2-7|.|.
CASSLSTGVEQYF
>TRBV5-6|TRBJ1-2|.|.
CASSLSGSYGYTF
>TRBV19|TRBJ1-1|.|once
CASSIWAGEAFF
>TRBV11-2|TRBJ1-2|TRBD1|.
CASSLGVTTGGKNGYTF
>TRBV27|TRBJ1-2|.|once
CASSLLGQSTNYGYTF
>TRBV4-3|TRBJ2-7|.|.
CASSPSWGNYEQYF
>TRBV27|TRBJ1-2|.|.
CASSPGDHRNYGYTF
>TRBV7-9|TRBJ1-2|.|few
CASSHVDLNHGYTF
>TRBV19|TRBJ2-2|TRBD2|.
CASSPGLVIGELFF
>TRBV28|TRBJ2-3|TRBD1|.
CASSKGQNTDTQYF
>TRBV19|TRBJ2-5|.|.
CASSINVAETQYF
>TRBV12-5|TRBJ2-7|TRBD2|.
CASGLGRFERERPYEQYF
>TRBV5-1|TRBJ1-1|TRBD1|.
CASSFGPGQGRTEAFF
>TRBV7-9|TRBJ1-4|.|.
CASSPRGGRSTNEKLFF
>TRBV27|TRBJ2-3|.|.
CASAPPDGASTDTQYF
>TRBV6-5|TRBJ2-3|TRBD2|.
CASSSGRGGTDTQYF